The T cell receptor (beta chain) described here comes from a study of cytotoxic CD8 clonotypes in ibrutinib-treated CLL. Sequencing was performed with immunoSEQ multiplex PCR; in TCRdb, only in-frame clones are kept and a portion is missing. Altogether 130,000 or so clones are present, around 84% being singletons, with the ten largest covering 2.5% to 3.5%. The clonotype originates from a human donor with chronic lymphocytic leukemia. Specimen: PBMCs, collected after 24 months of ibrutinib treatment.

CDR3 sequence (DNA): TGCGCCAGCAGAGAAGACAGGAGGCATGGTTCACCCCTCCACTTT. This sequence encodes CASREDRRHGSPLHF. The chain carries TRBV10-1 and TRBJ1-6, with D possibly matching TRBD1 (6 bases). Germline CDR1 and CDR2: WNHNN and SYGVQD (reference sequence). V lost 6 bases and J lost 9, with 18 bases in between. This CDR3 contains 15 residues.